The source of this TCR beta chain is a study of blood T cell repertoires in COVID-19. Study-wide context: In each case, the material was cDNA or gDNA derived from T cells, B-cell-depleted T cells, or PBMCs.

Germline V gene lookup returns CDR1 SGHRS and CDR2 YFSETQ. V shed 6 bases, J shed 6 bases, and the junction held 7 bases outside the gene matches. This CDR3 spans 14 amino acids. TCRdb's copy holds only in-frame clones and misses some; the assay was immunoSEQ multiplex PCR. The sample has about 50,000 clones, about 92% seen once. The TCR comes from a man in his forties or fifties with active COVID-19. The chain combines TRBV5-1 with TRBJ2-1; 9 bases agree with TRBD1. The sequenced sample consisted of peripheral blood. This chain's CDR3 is CASNTGTGLNEQFF. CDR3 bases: TGCGCCAGCAATACCGGGACAGGGCTCAATGAGCAGTTCTTC.